The 2 T cell receptor beta chains reported below all come from one sample, sequenced in a study of blood T cell repertoires in COVID-19. TCRdb keeps only in-frame clones here, not all; method: immunoSEQ multiplex PCR. The sample includes 25,000 to 30,000 clones, around 90% of them seen just once. Sequenced sample: peripheral blood. These receptors originate from a human donor in a cohort sampled during active COVID-19. The donor label of this sample is uncertain.

CDR3 DNA: TGTGCCAGTAGTATAAATCAGGGGACGGACGAGCAGTACTTC. Translated: CASSINQGTDEQYF. The rearrangement uses TRBV19 and TRBJ2-7; TRBD1 is a possible D gene (6 bases). With 2 bases removed from V and 5 bases from J, the gap between germline ends came to 13 bases. Germline V gene sequence: CDR1 LNHDA, CDR2 SQIVND (reference sequence). The CDR3 consists of 14 residues.

This clone was seen only once. This chain connects TRBV7-2 to TRBJ2-2; 9 bases map to TRBD2. CDR1 SGHTA and CDR2 FQGNSA come from the germline V gene. Germline trimming cut 6 bases from V and 1 base from J; bases unmatched to any gene: 3. This CDR3 comprises 15 residues. The CDR3 DNA follows: TGTGCCAGCAGTCAACTAGCGGGGAACACCGGGGAGCTGTTTTTT. Protein sequence: CASSQLAGNTGELFF.